This T cell receptor beta chain appears in the sequencing data of a study of T-cell memory formation after mild COVID-19. MiXCR was run by TCRdb on the 5' RACE reads, yielding one entry per CDR3 protein. In the table there are roughly 450,000 distinct CDR3 sequences, over 15% of which are singletons. Study-level points and caveats: Contracting CD4+ clones were located mainly in CM and EM, and CD8+ clones in EMRA.

As regards this clonotype: Its antigen is undetermined.

CDR3 length: 19 amino acids. V lost 7 bases and J lost 0; bases outside the gene matches: 17. Germline CDR1 reads MNHEY; CDR2 reads SVGEGT. The sample consisted of PBMCs or a T cell subset sorted from them (not recorded which). The source of this sequence is an adult woman who had mild COVID-19 (a few samples of this study predate the infection). Cell type and time point are not known. The chain carries TRBV6-2 or TRBV6-3 and TRBJ1-3; 8 bases match TRBD1. CDR3 in amino acids: CASILKVAGGFSSGNTIYF. As DNA, the CDR3 is TGTGCCAGCATCCTTAAAGTGGCAGGGGGCTTCAGCTCTGGAAACACCATATATTTT.